This T cell receptor (beta chain) was profiled in a study of T-cell reconstitution after alpha-beta-depleted transplantation in children. The V gene end was trimmed by 2 bases and the J gene end by 1 base; junction bases not matched to a gene: 11. Germline V gene data show CDR1 as SGHAT and CDR2 as FQDESV (reference sequence). The CDR3 covers 18 residues. This clonotype showed up just a few times. TCRbeta library construction was performed incorporating unique molecular identifiers. TCRdb reprocessed the PCR reads via MiXCR and lists one record per CDR3 protein. This table has under 300,000 distinct CDR3 sequences, more than 9% appearing once.

The chain carries TRBV11-1 and TRBJ2-3; 8 bases fit TRBD2. The material sequenced was peripheral blood, taken 180 days after TCRalphabeta/CD19-depleted stem cell transplant. This receptor was taken from a male patient between 2 and 9 years old who had a stem cell transplant for chronic granulomatous disease, so the T cells may come from the graft donor. The CDR3 coding sequence is TGTGCCAGCAGCTTAATAGCGGGGACCCCGTTGGGCACAGATACGCAGTATTTT. Translation: CASSLIAGTPLGTDTQYF.